This note documents a single TCR beta chain sequence. V was cut by 7 bases and J by 0 bases, with 16 bases left in between. This CDR3 is 16 amino acids long. Looked up from germline, CDR1 is SGHAT and CDR2 is FQNNGV. This record comes from a study of blood T cells in healthy people across ages. Overall study context: Capture by template switching was about one barcoded beta molecule per two T cells.

Primers used in a second PCR of about 6 to 11 cycles were a sample-barcoded 5' primer and a J-beta primer mix. TCRdb redid the calling of the 5' RACE reads with MiXCR, one entry per CDR3 protein. Among 800,000 to 1,300,000 distinct CDR3 sequences listed, around 25% were seen once. In addition, the sample was reused for a study of T cells of mothers and their children. That publication notes: A few healthy Caucasian mothers gave samples, and so did their six children.

This chain joins TRBV11-2 and TRBJ2-1; a possible D gene is TRBD2 (6 bases). This TCR derives from a girl aged 2 to 9 in good health. The sequencing input was blood. The CDR3 DNA reads TGTGCCAGCACAACTGGGGACGGGAGCTCCTACAATGAGCAGTTCTTC. This codes for CASTTGDGSSYNEQFF.